One sample yielded the 23 T cell receptor beta chains listed below, sequenced in a study of early T cells in non-severe SARS-CoV-2 infection. TCRdb reprocessed the 5' RACE reads with MiXCR, giving one entry per CDR3 protein. Altogether roughly 69,000 distinct CDR3 sequences are present, 9% to 10% being singletons, with the ten largest covering around 16%. The source material was whole blood, sampled at baseline. Receptor source: an adult who was a healthcare worker with PCR-confirmed SARS-CoV-2 infection or an uninfected control (not recorded which).

This clonotype appeared a few times. The chain combines TRBV20-1 with TRBJ2-1, with TRBD1 identical over 10 bases. This CDR3 comprises 16 residues. Germline V gene lookup returns CDR1 DFQATT and CDR2 SNEGSKA (reference sequence). The junction had 8 bases not matched to a gene; V was cut back by 4 bases and J by 2 bases. CDR3 nucleotides: TGCAGTGCTACTGACCCCGGACAGGGGGCCTACAATGAGCAGTTCTTC. Protein sequence: CSATDPGQGAYNEQFF.

The table lists this clonotype with a few counts. The chain couples TRBV6-5 to TRBJ2-3, with TRBD2 matching 10 bases. Germline V gene sequence: CDR1 MNHEY, CDR2 SVGAGI. With 6 bases clipped from V and 5 bases from J, the junction kept 2 bases outside the gene matches. The CDR3 extends over 13 amino acids. CDR3 bases: TGTGCCAGCAGCCCTAGCGGGAGAGATACGCAGTATTTT. Amino acids: CASSPSGRDTQYF.

In nucleotides, the CDR3 is TGCAGCGTTAGGATCGCGGGACAGGAGCAGTTCTTC. Its translation is CSVRIAGQEQFF. The chain couples TRBV29-1 to TRBJ2-1; D may be TRBD1 (7 bases). CDR3 length: 12 residues. The germline CDR1 and CDR2 sequences are SQVTM and ANQGSEA. V lost 5 bases, J lost 10 bases, and 15 bases lay in between.

The table lists this clonotype with many counts. CDR3 residues: CASSPRLITNYNEQFF. The CDR3 nucleotides are TGTGCCAGCTCACCAAGACTAATAACGAATTACAATGAGCAGTTCTTC. The J gene is TRBJ2-1, the V gene TRBV18; a weak D match, TRBD2 (5 bases). The germline V and J ends were trimmed by 2 bases and 4 bases, with 15 bases remaining between them. Germline CDR1 and CDR2: KGHSH and LQKENI. There are 16 residues in the CDR3.

Only a few counts were recorded for this clonotype. This rearrangement joins TRBV5-8 to TRBJ2-3, with D unresolved. V was cut by 1 base and J by 6 bases, with 9 bases left in between. The CDR3 totals 13 residues. Germline V gene sequence: CDR1 SGHTS, CDR2 YDEGEE. Written as DNA, the CDR3 is TGTGCCAGCAGCTTGATCCGGCGGGATACGCAGTATTTT. Its translation is CASSLIRRDTQYF. Complete variable domain (other parts from reference TRBV5-8 and TRBJ2-3): EAGVTQSPTHLIKTRGQQATLRCSPISGHTSVYWYQQALGLGLQFLLWYDEGEERNRGNFPPRFSGRQFPNYSSELNVNALELEDSALYLCASSLIRRDTQYFGPGTRLTVL.

This clonotype showed up many times. The genes are TRBV18 and TRBJ2-2; 13 positions agree with TRBD2. Germline V CDR1 and CDR2: KGHSH, LQKENI. The CDR3 is 16 amino acids. V lost 5 bases, J lost 6 bases, and 6 bases stayed unmatched. This CDR3 is CASSRTSGSGSGELFF. CDR3 nucleotide sequence: TGTGCCAGCTCAAGGACTAGCGGGAGTGGTTCCGGGGAGCTGTTTTTT.

This clonotype was counted at least ten times. This chain connects TRBV6-6 to TRBJ2-1; D may be TRBD2 (6 bases). The V and J ends lost 7 bases and 0 bases respectively, with 16 bases between them. The CDR3 has 16 residues. Germline CDR1 MNHNY, CDR2 SVGAGI (reference sequence). The CDR3 here is CASMGAAGSSYNEQFF. In DNA, the CDR3 is TGTGCCAGCATGGGCGCGGCGGGGAGCTCCTACAATGAGCAGTTCTTC.

In this sample, this clonotype turned up many times. The J gene is TRBJ2-7, the V gene TRBV27; the D is unclear. The V end lost 6 bases, the J end lost 2 bases, and 14 bases lay between the germline ends. The CDR3 runs to 14 residues. The germline V gene encodes CDR1 MNHEY and CDR2 SMNVEV (reference sequence). CDR3 sequence: CASRLPGPPYEQYF. The CDR3 region has the DNA TGTGCCAGCAGACTACCCGGGCCTCCCTACGAGCAGTACTTC.

This clonotype was picked up many times. The chain combines TRBV5-6 with TRBJ1-1; D not certain. This CDR3 contains 14 residues. Germline V gene data show CDR1 as SGHDT and CDR2 as YYEEEE. With 4 bases removed from V and 5 bases from J, the gap between germline ends came to 15 bases. The CDR3 is CASSAFSSRTEAFF. CDR3 in DNA: TGTGCCAGCAGCGCCTTTTCGAGTCGAACTGAAGCTTTCTTT.

In this sample, this clonotype turned up a few times. The V and J genes are TRBV20-1 and TRBJ2-7; D may be TRBD2 (6 bases). CDR1 DFQATT and CDR2 SNEGSKA come from the germline V gene (reference sequence). Trimming pared 0 bases from V and 2 bases from J, leaving 17 bases between. The CDR3 totals 16 residues. CDR3 sequence (DNA): TGCAGTGCTAGAGATCTCTTGGCGGGGCCCCCCTACGAGCAGTACTTC. Translated, it gives CSARDLLAGPPYEQYF.

This clonotype came up a few times. This chain connects TRBV29-1 to TRBJ2-1; D not certain. The CDR3 extends over 12 amino acids. CDR1 is SQVTM, CDR2 ANQGSEA, per germline. V was shortened by 0 bases and J by 6 bases, with 6 bases between the two germline ends. CDR3 sequence reads: CSVEDGGNEQFF. CDR3 bases: TGCAGCGTTGAAGATGGTGGCAATGAGCAGTTCTTC.

This clonotype was picked up many times. The chain has TRBV5-5 and TRBJ2-5; 12 bases are a match to TRBD2. The germline V gene has CDR1 SGHKS and CDR2 YYEKEE (reference sequence). With V trimmed by 0 bases and J by 5 bases, 2 bases remained unmatched. This CDR3 is 15 amino acids long. CDR3 sequence: CASSLGLAGAETQYF. The CDR3 DNA reads as TGTGCCAGCAGCTTGGGACTAGCGGGAGCGGAGACCCAGTACTTC.

Many counts were recorded for this clonotype. The rearrangement links TRBV27 to TRBJ2-5, with D possibly TRBD1 on 6 matching bases. Germline V gene lookup returns CDR1 MNHEY and CDR2 SMNVEV (reference sequence). CDR3 length equals 15 residues. V was pared by 8 bases and J by 4 bases, with 20 bases between. The CDR3 DNA reads as TGTGCCAGCTCAGTTTATGGGGGCAGGGGAGAGACCCAGTACTTC. Translation: CASSVYGGRGETQYF.

This clonotype was found many times. An end of the junction does not agree with germline; a read error may underlie this. The chain has TRBV6-2 or TRBV6-3 and TRBJ1-1, with D perhaps matching TRBD1 (5 bases). The CDR3 loop spans 16 amino acids. Germline loops: CDR1 MNHEY, CDR2 SVGEGT. The CDR3 bases are TGTGCCAGCAGTTACATGTGGGGGAGCTTGAACGCTGAAGCTTTCTTT. This gives the protein CASSYMWGSLNAEAFF.

This clonotype was seen ten or more times. The gene calls are TRBV10-3 and TRBJ2-3; 12 nucleotides match TRBD2. The CDR3 is made up of 19 amino acids. Germline trimming cut 2 bases from V and 4 bases from J; bases unmatched to any gene: 13. The germline gives CDR1 ENHRY, CDR2 SYGVKD. Here the CDR3 reads CAISEVTGTSGRAPDTQYF. Written as DNA, the CDR3 is TGTGCCATCAGTGAGGTCACCGGGACTAGCGGGCGAGCGCCAGATACGCAGTATTTT.

The gene calls are TRBV30 and TRBJ2-7; TRBD1 aligns across 8 bases. The germline CDR1 and CDR2 sequences are GTSNPN and SVGIG (reference sequence). J lost 5 bases, V lost 3 bases, and 12 bases had no gene match. CDR3 length: 15 residues. The CDR3 DNA reads TGTGCCTGGAGCCTATTCGGGGCAGGGGGCGACGAGCAGTACTTC. Translating it yields CAWSLFGAGGDEQYF. Looking up the rest from reference TRBV30 and TRBJ2-7 gives the full variable domain: SQTIHQWPATLVQPVGSPLSLECTVEGTSNPNLYWYRQAAGRGLQLLFYSVGIGQISSEVPQNLSASRPQDRQFILSSKKLLLSDSGFYLCAWSLFGAGGDEQYFGPGTRLTVT.

This clonotype was detected many times. The V call is TRBV7-9, the J call TRBJ2-7; 10 positions agree with TRBD1. V trimming: 5 bases; J trimming: 8 bases; junction bases outside the gene matches: 6. Germline CDR1 SEHNR, CDR2 FQNEAQ (reference sequence). The CDR3 length is 13 residues. The CDR3 reads CASSLGTGVKQYF. The CDR3 nucleotides read TGTGCCAGCAGCCTAGGGACAGGGGTAAAGCAGTACTTC.

This sequence joins TRBV7-9 and TRBJ2-5; D is perhaps TRBD2 (6 bases). The CDR3 contains 13 residues. From germline, CDR1 is SEHNR and CDR2 FQNEAQ (reference sequence). V lost 5 bases to trimming and J lost 5 bases, with 12 bases between them. CDR3 nucleotides: TGTGCCAGCAGCAGATCCAGCGGGGAGACCCAGTACTTC. This gives the protein CASSRSSGETQYF.

This clonotype was recorded a few times. The V and J genes are TRBV20-1 and TRBJ1-4; D gene unclear. Trimming pared 2 bases from V and 8 bases from J, leaving 18 bases between. This CDR3 region has 15 residues. Germline values: CDR1 DFQATT, CDR2 SNEGSKA (reference sequence). CDR3 DNA: TGCAGTGCTAGACCCGTAAATGGGGAGAGAGAAAAACTGTTTTTT. Protein product: CSARPVNGEREKLFF.

V usage is TRBV6-2 or TRBV6-3 and J usage is TRBJ2-1; weak D call: TRBD1 (6 bases). Germline V lookup: CDR1 MNHEY, CDR2 SVGEGT. The V end was cut by 5 bases, the J end by 2 bases, with 10 bases between. There are 14 residues in the CDR3. CDR3 loop: CASSVRDTYNEQFF. For the CDR3, the DNA is TGTGCCAGCAGTGTCCGGGACACCTACAATGAGCAGTTCTTC.

The CDR3 loop is CSVEPKGRDEQFF. CDR3 in DNA: TGCAGCGTTGAACCGAAGGGGAGGGATGAGCAGTTCTTC. This chain joins TRBV29-1 and TRBJ2-1; TRBD2 aligns across 7 bases. This CDR3 comprises 13 residues. From germline, CDR1 is SQVTM and CDR2 ANQGSEA. The V segment lost 2 bases and the J segment 8 bases; nucleotides outside the gene matches: 6.

The chain joins TRBV28 to TRBJ1-2; no definite D call. Germline CDR1 reads MDHEN; CDR2 reads SYDVKM. CDR3 size: 15 residues. V gave up 4 bases and J gave up 2 bases, with 14 bases separating them. The CDR3 region is CASSYPQAKNYGYTF. The CDR3 coding sequence is TGTGCCAGCAGTTATCCCCAGGCCAAGAACTATGGCTACACCTTC.

This chain connects TRBV9 to TRBJ2-3; D gene unclear. V was pared by 7 bases and J by 8 bases, with 2 bases between. Per the germline V gene, CDR1 is SGDLS and CDR2 is YYNGEE. The CDR3 consists of 8 residues. The CDR3 region is CASFTQYF. DNA of the CDR3: TGTGCCAGCTTTACGCAGTATTTT.